The rows below give T cell receptor beta chains drawn from one sample of a study of cytomegalovirus exposure and HLA in healthy donors. The assay was immunoSEQ multiplex PCR, and TCRdb's table has in-frame clones only and misses some. Counted here are 85,000 to 90,000 clones, roughly 97% occurring once; the ten biggest clones make up 0.78%. Sequencing was performed on PBMCs. The receptors were gathered from a man between 18 and 29 years old in good health and CMV-seronegative. Each CDR3 is given with its conserved first and last residue. The D gene is left open where the match is weak. Rows give clone size only sometimes, using once, few, many, or a class for an expanded clone.

v_gene,abundance,d_gene,j_gene,CDR3nt,CDR3aa
TRBV7-9,.,TRBD1,TRBJ1-2,TGTGCCAGCAGCCCACGGACAGGGAACTATGGCTACACCTTC,CASSPRTGNYGYTF
TRBV27,.,.,TRBJ2-6,TGTGCCAGCGGTCGGTACAGGGAAGGGGCCAACGTCCTGACTTTC,CASGRYREGANVLTF
TRBV4-1,.,.,TRBJ1-1,TGCGCCAGCAGCCAATCCAGGACACCGAACACTGAAGCTTTCTTT,CASSQSRTPNTEAFF
TRBV14,.,.,TRBJ2-3,TGTGCCAGCAGCCAAGATATCGCGGGAAGCACAGATACGCAGTATTTT,CASSQDIAGSTDTQYF
TRBV13,.,TRBD2,TRBJ2-7,TGTGCCAGCACCTCCAAGGGAGGGCCGGATGAGCAGTACTTC,CASTSKGGPDEQYF
TRBV28,.,TRBD1,TRBJ2-5,TGTGCCACCTTCTCATGGCCCGGACAGGGGTTTCGGTACTTC,CATFSWPGQGFRYF
TRBV14,.,TRBD2,TRBJ2-6,TGTGCCAGCAGCCCCCCGCGGGAGGTCAGCTCTGGGGCCAACGTCCTGACTTTC,CASSPPREVSSGANVLTF
TRBV19,.,.,TRBJ2-4,TGTGCCAGTAGTATAGACAGGGCCAAAAACATTCAGTACTTC,CASSIDRAKNIQYF
TRBV7-2,once,TRBD1,TRBJ1-2,TGTGCCAGCAGCTTCGGGACAGGGAACTATGGCTACACCTTC,CASSFGTGNYGYTF
TRBV28,.,.,TRBJ2-6,TGTGCCAGCAGTTCCCAGGGGCCTGGGGCCAACGTCCTGACTTTC,CASSSQGPGANVLTF
TRBV28,.,TRBD2,TRBJ2-1,TGTGCCAGCAGTCCCCGGCCTAGCGGTTACAATGAGCAGTTCTTC,CASSPRPSGYNEQFF
TRBV11-2,.,TRBD2,TRBJ2-1,TGTGCCAGCAGCTTAGATATAGCGGGACACAATGAGCAGTTCTTC,CASSLDIAGHNEQFF
TRBV27,.,TRBD1,TRBJ2-3,TGTGCCAGCAGTTTATTAGGGCGCCAGGGGGCGCGGACAGATACGCAGTATTTT,CASSLLGRQGARTDTQYF
TRBV5-8,.,TRBD1,TRBJ2-7,TGTGCCAGCAGGCACCGGGACAGGAGATCAGGGGAGCAGTACTTC,CASRHRDRRSGEQYF
TRBV7-2,.,TRBD2,TRBJ2-1,TGTGCCAGCAGCTTAGGTGGGGAGGGCCCCTACAATGAGCAGTTCTTC,CASSLGGEGPYNEQFF
TRBV5-5,.,TRBD1,TRBJ2-7,TGTGCCAGCAGCTTGACAGGGGCCTACGAGCAGTACTTC,CASSLTGAYEQYF
TRBV30,.,.,TRBJ2-7,TGTGCCTGGAGTGTTGGTGCGGCGGCGTTGGACTTC,CAWSVGAAALDF
TRBV5-4,.,.,TRBJ1-5,TGTGCCAGCAGCTTGGCGCCGCTAGGGGCCAATCAGCCCCAGCATTTT,CASSLAPLGANQPQHF
TRBV5-1,.,.,TRBJ1-4,TGCGCCAGCAGCTTGTTTCCCATGGAGAATGAAAAACTGTTTTTT,CASSLFPMENEKLFF
TRBV19,.,TRBD1,TRBJ1-5,TGTGCCAGTGGAAGGGGGACAGATCTTAGCAATCAGCCCCAGCATTTT,CASGRGTDLSNQPQHF
TRBV7-9,.,TRBD1,TRBJ2-7,TGTGCCAGCAGCCCGTACAGGGGGCTAACCCTCTACGAGCAGTACTTC,CASSPYRGLTLYEQYF
TRBV27,.,.,TRBJ1-1,TGTGCCAGCAGTCAACACAGGGCAAACACTGAAGCTTTCTTT,CASSQHRANTEAFF
TRBV6-6,.,TRBD2,TRBJ2-1,TGTGCCAGCAGTCCCGGACTAGCGGCTGACAATGAGCAGTTCTTC,CASSPGLAADNEQFF
TRBV11-2,.,.,TRBJ2-3,TGTGCCAGCAGCTTAGCTGGGCGGGGCACAGATACGCAGTATTTT,CASSLAGRGTDTQYF
TRBV28,.,TRBD1,TRBJ2-3,TGTGCCAGCAGTCCGGATAGGGGGCACACAGATACGCAGTATTTT,CASSPDRGHTDTQYF
TRBV7-9,.,.,TRBJ1-1,TGTGCCAGCAGCTTGACAACGAACACTGAAGCTTTCTTT,CASSLTTNTEAFF
TRBV19,.,TRBD1,TRBJ2-3,TGTGCCAGTAAGCAACAGGGGGCGCAGGAAGATACGCAGTATTTT,CASKQQGAQEDTQYF
TRBV27,.,.,TRBJ1-1,TGTGCCAGCAGTCGCGGGTCCAGTGAAGCTTTCTTT,CASSRGSSEAFF
TRBV7-9,.,TRBD2,TRBJ2-1,TGTGCCAGCAGCTACATACTAGCGGACGGCAATGAGCAGTTCTTC,CASSYILADGNEQFF
TRBV28,.,TRBD1,TRBJ1-2,TGTGCCAGCATCACCGGGACAGGGCATGGCTACACCTTC,CASITGTGHGYTF
TRBV9,.,.,TRBJ2-5,TGTGCCAGCAGCGTAGGAACAGGGCCGCGGGAGACCCAGTACTTC,CASSVGTGPRETQYF
TRBV6-1,.,.,TRBJ1-1,TGTGCCAGCGGAACAGGGAGTGTCAACACTGAAGCTTTCTTT,CASGTGSVNTEAFF
TRBV2,.,.,TRBJ1-1,TGTGCCAGCACCAACCGGGGAGGCACTGAAGCTTTCTTT,CASTNRGGTEAFF
TRBV4-1,.,.,TRBJ2-5,TGCGCCAGCAGCCAAGATCCCCGGGAATGGGGGACCCAGTACTTC,CASSQDPREWGTQYF
TRBV10-3,.,.,TRBJ2-7,TGTGCCATCAGTGACAGGGAAGGGTACGAGCAGTACTTC,CAISDREGYEQYF
TRBV7-2,.,.,TRBJ1-5,TGTGCCAGCAGCAAGGGACAATATAGCAATCAGCCCCAGCATTTT,CASSKGQYSNQPQHF
TRBV28,.,.,TRBJ1-1,TGTGCCAGCAGTTTTAGGGGCAGGGCGAACACTGAAGCTTTCTTT,CASSFRGRANTEAFF
TRBV5-1,.,TRBD2,TRBJ2-1,TGCGCCAGCAGCGTGACTAGCGGGACGACCTACAATGAGCAGTTCTTC,CASSVTSGTTYNEQFF
TRBV15,few,TRBD2,TRBJ2-5,TGTGCCACCAGCAGGCGTACGGGACTAGCGGGTTGGGGGGAGACCCAGTACTTC,CATSRRTGLAGWGETQYF
TRBV14,.,.,TRBJ2-6,TGTGCCAGCAGCCAAGAGAGCTACTCTGGGGCCAACGTCCTGACTTTC,CASSQESYSGANVLTF
TRBV19,.,TRBD1,TRBJ2-7,TGTGCCACCGCGGGACAGGTGAGCTCCTACGAGCAGTACTTC,CATAGQVSSYEQYF
TRBV5-1,.,.,TRBJ2-3,TGCGCCAGCAGCTTGCGTAGCGGATACACAGATACGCAGTATTTT,CASSLRSGYTDTQYF
TRBV11-3,.,TRBD2,TRBJ2-1,TGTGCCAGCAGCTACCGACTAGCGGACTACAATGAGCAGTTCTTC,CASSYRLADYNEQFF
TRBV10-2,.,TRBD1,TRBJ1-2,TGCGCCAGCAGTCTCCCAGGGGGTCGGGGCTACACCTTC,CASSLPGGRGYTF
TRBV4-2,few,.,TRBJ2-2,TGTGCCAGCAGCCAAGATCGGGAGAGGAACACCGGGGAGCTGTTTTTT,CASSQDRERNTGELFF
TRBV19,.,TRBD1,TRBJ2-5,TGTGCCAGTAGTATAACAGGGGTGCAAGAGACCCAGTACTTC,CASSITGVQETQYF
TRBV7-2,.,TRBD2,TRBJ2-1,TGTGCCAGCAGCTTACCTCTAGCGGGAGCCAATGAGCAGTTCTTC,CASSLPLAGANEQFF
TRBV7-2,.,.,TRBJ2-1,TGTGCCAGCAGCTCATACAGATCGTCCTACAATGAGCAGTTCTTC,CASSSYRSSYNEQFF